These 21 T cell receptor beta chains came from one sample sequenced in a study of T-cell reconstitution after alpha-beta-depleted transplantation in children. Using unique molecular identifiers, the investigators prepared the TCRbeta library. TCRdb itself ran the PCR reads through MiXCR, one entry per CDR3 protein. In the table there are about 310,000 distinct CDR3 sequences, around 25% of which are singletons. The source material was PBMCs, mostly from graft donor cells, sampled 180 days after TCRalphabeta/CD19-depleted stem cell transplant. The source of these receptors is a male patient younger than 18 who had a stem cell transplant for acute lymphoblastic leukemia, so the T cells may come from the graft donor.

This rearrangement joins TRBV20-1 to TRBJ2-7, with TRBD2 matching over 7 bases. CDR1 and CDR2 from the germline V gene are DFQATT and SNEGSKA (reference sequence). Losses at the gene ends were 7 bases for V and 0 bases for J; bases not matched to a gene: 6. This CDR3 spans 13 amino acids. CDR3 region: CSVAQRDSYEQYF. DNA for the CDR3: TGCAGTGTAGCCCAGCGGGACTCCTACGAGCAGTACTTC.

The rearrangement joins TRBV5-1 to TRBJ1-4; D remains ambiguous. The CDR3 is 14 residues long. The V end was cut by 0 bases, the J end by 3 bases, with 6 bases between. Germline CDR1 is SGHRS and CDR2 is YFSETQ. This CDR3 is CASSLVNANEKLFF. CDR3 in DNA: TGCGCCAGCAGCTTGGTTAATGCTAATGAAAAACTGTTTTTT.

This clonotype was seen more than once but under ten times. J is TRBJ2-5 and V is TRBV7-6, with 11 bases aligning to TRBD2. CDR1 and CDR2 (germline): SGHVS, FNYEAQ. This CDR3 region has 14 residues. Unmatched junction bases numbered 3, after V lost 2 bases and J lost 7 bases. DNA for the CDR3: TGTGCCAGCAGCTTAAAGGGACTAGCGGCGACCCAGTACTTC. Amino acids: CASSLKGLAATQYF.

As DNA, the CDR3 is TGTGCCAGCAGCCGACAGGGAAACGCCTACGAGCAGTACTTC. Protein: CASSRQGNAYEQYF. The V and J genes are TRBV14 and TRBJ2-7; 7 bases are shared with TRBD1. CDR1 SGHDN and CDR2 FVKESK come from the germline V gene. V gave up 4 bases and J gave up 2 bases; unmatched junction bases: 5. This CDR3 region has 14 residues.

This clonotype was recorded a few times. The chain employs TRBV6-5 and TRBJ1-4, with 7 bases that match TRBD1. This CDR3 is built from 15 residues. With 2 bases clipped from V and 8 bases from J, the junction kept 8 bases outside the gene matches. Looked up from germline, CDR1 is MNHEY and CDR2 is SVGAGI. CDR3 nucleotide sequence: TGTGCCAGCAGTTACGTGACAGGGATTAAAGAAAAACTGTTTTTT. Protein product: CASSYVTGIKEKLFF.

The chain carries TRBV14 and TRBJ2-3; 7 bases fit TRBD2. V lost 4 bases, J lost 2 bases, and 6 bases stayed unmatched. CDR3 length: 15 amino acids. Germline CDR1 is SGHDN and CDR2 is FVKESK. CDR3 DNA sequence: TGTGCCAGCAGCCGGGGACTACCGTACACAGATACGCAGTATTTT. Translating it yields CASSRGLPYTDTQYF.

This clonotype turned up a few times. The CDR3 DNA reads as TGTGCCAGCAGCCCGACAGGAGGGCGAGAGACCCAGTACTTC. It specifies CASSPTGGRETQYF. The chain recombines TRBV7-3 with TRBJ2-5; D may correspond to TRBD1 or TRBD2 (6 bases each). V lost 5 bases and J lost 4, with 14 bases in between. The CDR3 spans 14 residues. Germline V gives CDR1 SGHTA, CDR2 FQGTGA.

This clonotype was seen a handful of times. This chain connects TRBV5-5 to TRBJ2-5, with TRBD1 identical over 9 bases. The CDR3 spans 15 residues. Trimming took 0 bases from V and 3 from J; bases not matched to a gene: 3. Germline CDR1 SGHKS, CDR2 YYEKEE (reference sequence). The CDR3 loop is CASSLDRTGEETQYF. The CDR3 nucleotides are TGTGCCAGCAGCTTGGATAGGACAGGGGAAGAGACCCAGTACTTC.

This clonotype was seen a few times. This chain uses TRBV18 with TRBJ2-1; TRBD2 matches 9 bases. The trim removed 4 bases at V and 8 bases at J, leaving 9 bases unmatched. The germline V gene has CDR1 KGHSH and CDR2 LQKENI. CDR3 size: 15 residues. Written as DNA, the CDR3 is TGTGCCAGCTCACTACAGCCTAGCGGGAACGATGAGCAGTTCTTC. This encodes CASSLQPSGNDEQFF.

This clonotype was seen a handful of times. In nucleotides, the CDR3 is TGCGCCAGCTACTCCGGGACAGCTAGCACAGATACGCAGTATTTT. Its translation: CASYSGTASTDTQYF. The rearrangement joins TRBV5-1 to TRBJ2-3; 7 positions match TRBD1. Germline assignment: CDR1 SGHRS and CDR2 YFSETQ. This CDR3 contains 15 residues. The V and J ends lost 7 bases and 0 bases, in that order; junction bases with no gene match: 8.

This chain joins TRBV11-2 and TRBJ2-3, with D uncertain. Germline CDR1 reads SGHAT; CDR2 reads FQNNGV. The CDR3 loop spans 13 amino acids. V lost 1 base to trimming and J lost 6 bases, with 8 bases between them. The chain's CDR3 is CASSLVLQDTQYF. In nucleotides, the CDR3 is TGTGCCAGCAGCTTAGTACTCCAGGATACGCAGTATTTT.

The rearrangement joins TRBV5-1 to TRBJ2-7; possible D gene TRBD1, 7 bases. The CDR3 totals 17 residues. Germline CDR1 reads SGHRS; CDR2 reads YFSETQ. V shed 5 bases and J shed 0 bases, with 21 bases lying between them. The CDR3 reads CASSRGTDSVSSYEQYF. In DNA, the CDR3 is TGCGCCAGCAGTCGCGGGACAGACAGCGTTTCCTCCTACGAGCAGTACTTC. Drawing the rest from reference TRBV5-1 and TRBJ2-7, the complete variable domain is KAGVTQTPRYLIKTRGQQVTLSCSPISGHRSVSWYQQTPGQGLQFLFEYFSETQRNKGNFPGRFSGRQFSNSRSEMNVSTLELGDSALYLCASSRGTDSVSSYEQYFGPGTRLTVT.

The V and J genes are TRBV4-1 and TRBJ2-7, with D maybe TRBD2 (6 bases). The germline V gene has CDR1 MGHRA and CDR2 YSYEKL. Trimming took off 1 base at V and 3 bases at J, with 10 bases between the two ends. The CDR3 is 14 residues long. In nucleotides, the CDR3 is TGCGCCAGCAGCCAAGTATCGGAGGGCTACGAGCAGTACTTC. Translated: CASSQVSEGYEQYF.

This clonotype was found a few times. The DNA for the CDR3 is TGTGCCAGCAGTTTGGGCAGGGGTACCTACAATGAGCAGTTCTTC. Protein: CASSLGRGTYNEQFF. The chain joins TRBV27 to TRBJ2-1, with D possibly TRBD1 on 6 matching bases. The CDR3 is 15 amino acids. V lost 3 bases and J lost 2, with 11 bases in between. CDR1 is MNHEY and CDR2 is SMNVEV in the germline V gene (reference sequence).

This clonotype appeared a few times. The chain uses TRBV3-1 and TRBJ2-7, with 11 bases fitting TRBD1. The germline V gene encodes CDR1 LGHDT and CDR2 YNNKEL (reference sequence). V gave up 4 bases and J gave up 4 bases; unmatched junction bases: 9. The CDR3 covers 16 residues. The CDR3 DNA is TGTGCCAGCAGCCGGCAAATCGGGACAGGGGGATACGAGCAGTACTTC. Its protein product is CASSRQIGTGGYEQYF.

Details on this clonotype: Germline and junction disagree at one end, which may indicate a read error. This chain links TRBV2 with TRBJ2-1; a possible D gene is TRBD1 (6 bases). The CDR3 sequence is 15 residues long. Germline CDR1 and CDR2: SNHLY and FYNNEI. The CDR3 sequence: CASSSGTSSYHEQFF. CDR3 DNA sequence: TGTGCCAGCAGTTCCGGGACAAGCTCCTACCATGAGCAGTTCTTC. The variable domain in full, with the rest retrieved from reference TRBV2 and TRBJ2-1, is EPEVTQTPSHQVTQMGQEVILRCVPISNHLYFYWYRQILGQKVEFLVSFYNNEISEKSEIFDDQFSVERPDGSNFTLKIRSTKLEDSAMYFCASSSGTSSYHEQFFGPGTRLTVL.

This clonotype has only a few counts. The V call is TRBV12-3 or TRBV12-4, the J call TRBJ2-1; D is unresolved. This CDR3 region has 12 residues. Trimming cost V 8 bases and J 0 bases, with 5 bases left between them. The CDR3 DNA is TGTGCCAGCCAGAGCTCCTACAATGAGCAGTTCTTC. Translated: CASQSSYNEQFF.

This clonotype was counted ten times or more. The chain carries TRBV12-3 or TRBV12-4 and TRBJ2-7; perhaps TRBD1 as D (5 bases). Trimming removed 1 base at V and 6 bases at J, with 13 bases between. The CDR3 totals 14 residues. CDR3 in amino acids: CASSLVRQRSEQYF. DNA of the CDR3: TGTGCCAGCAGTTTAGTAAGACAGAGGAGCGAGCAGTACTTC.

This clonotype was counted a few times. This rearrangement joins TRBV29-1 to TRBJ2-5; D might be TRBD1 (6 bases). V was pared by 3 bases and J by 3 bases, with 17 bases between. Germline assignment: CDR1 SQVTM and CDR2 ANQGSEA. The length of the CDR3 is 15 residues. CDR3 nucleotides: TGCAGCGTTGACAGAGGCAGGGGACGAAAAGAGACCCAGTACTTC. This gives the protein CSVDRGRGRKETQYF.

The CDR3 DNA reads TGCGCCAGCAGCTTGGCGGGACAGGGAATGATCTATGGCTACACCTTC. Translation: CASSLAGQGMIYGYTF. The chain uses TRBV5-1 and TRBJ1-2; 9 bases align to TRBD1. The CDR3 length is 16 residues. Trimming took 0 bases from V and 4 from J; bases not matched to a gene: 7. Germline CDR1 SGHRS, CDR2 YFSETQ.

This clonotype was detected many times. The CDR3 is CASSPGLRSSYNEQFF. In nucleotides, the CDR3 is TGCGCCAGCAGCCCTGGTTTACGGTCGTCCTACAATGAGCAGTTCTTC. The rearrangement joins TRBV5-1 to TRBJ2-1; unclear D gene. This CDR3 is built from 16 residues. V was shortened by 4 bases and J by 1 base, with 15 bases between the two germline ends. CDR1 and CDR2 from the germline V gene are SGHRS and YFSETQ.